The 27 T cell receptor beta chains given below trace back to one sample, sequenced in a study of CDR3 diversity in severe acne. TCRdb reanalysed the PCR reads using MiXCR and keeps one entry per CDR3 protein. In the table there are 97,000 or so distinct CDR3 sequences, roughly half of which are singletons. The sequenced sample consisted of blood. These receptor sequences come from a male donor with acne.

The DNA for the CDR3 is TGTGCCAGCGTCTCAGCGGGGAGCTCCTACGAGCAGTACTTC. This encodes CASVSAGSSYEQYF. This chain connects TRBV2 to TRBJ2-7; 7 bases match TRBD2. Losses at the gene ends were 8 bases for V and 0 bases for J; bases not matched to a gene: 7. CDR3 length: 14 amino acids. Germline CDR1 SNHLY, CDR2 FYNNEI.

This clonotype was seen a single time. J is TRBJ2-7 and V is TRBV29-1, with 13 bases aligning to TRBD2. J lost 2 bases, V lost 5 bases, and 9 bases had no gene match. Germline V gives CDR1 SQVTM, CDR2 ANQGSEA. This CDR3 has 16 residues. The CDR3 sequence: CSVWTSGRVQPYEQYF. The CDR3 nucleotides are TGCAGCGTTTGGACTAGCGGGAGAGTCCAACCCTACGAGCAGTACTTC.

The chain employs TRBV4-1 and TRBJ1-5; D may be TRBD1 (6 bases). The germline V gene has CDR1 MGHRA and CDR2 YSYEKL. The V and J ends lost 1 base and 4 bases respectively, with 8 bases between them. There are 14 residues in the CDR3. CDR3 region: CASSQVGANQPQHF. The CDR3 DNA sequence: TGCGCCAGCAGCCAAGTGGGGGCAAATCAGCCCCAGCATTTT.

This clonotype was detected ten times or more. V is TRBV2 and J is TRBJ2-5; 13 bases match TRBD2. This CDR3 contains 17 residues. V lost 9 bases and J lost 2; bases outside the gene matches: 12. The germline CDR1 and CDR2 sequences are SNHLY and FYNNEI. The CDR3: CASTLTSGGPHQETQYF. CDR3 bases: TGTGCCAGTACACTGACTAGCGGGGGGCCCCATCAAGAGACCCAGTACTTC. Complete variable domain (other parts from reference TRBV2 and TRBJ2-5): EPEVTQTPSHQVTQMGQEVILRCVPISNHLYFYWYRQILGQKVEFLVSFYNNEISEKSEIFDDQFSVERPDGSNFTLKIRSTKLEDSAMYFCASTLTSGGPHQETQYFGPGTRLLVL.

This clonotype was observed a handful of times. The genes are TRBV6-1 and TRBJ2-7; perhaps TRBD1 as D (6 bases). This CDR3 comprises 16 residues. CDR1 is MNHNS and CDR2 is SASEGT in the germline V gene. With 4 bases removed from V and 6 bases from J, the gap between germline ends came to 22 bases. Here the CDR3 reads CASSGQDLRTAGEQYV. In DNA, the CDR3 is TGTGCCAGCAGTGGACAGGACCTCCGCACCGCTGGCGAGCAGTACGTC.

The rearrangement uses TRBV28 and TRBJ2-3, with TRBD2 matching 12 bases. CDR3 length: 14 amino acids. Germline V gene sequence: CDR1 MDHEN, CDR2 SYDVKM. V trimming: 10 bases; J trimming: 2 bases; junction bases outside the gene matches: 4. The CDR3 protein is CAITSGRPTDTQYF. CDR3 DNA sequence: TGTGCCATTACTAGCGGGAGGCCCACAGATACGCAGTATTTT.

At least ten counts were recorded for this clonotype. This chain uses TRBV15 with TRBJ2-5; TRBD1 matches 7 bases. The CDR3 sequence is 17 residues long. V lost 0 bases and J lost 5; bases outside the gene matches: 12. The germline V gene encodes CDR1 LNHNV and CDR2 YYDKDF (reference sequence). CDR3 coding DNA: TGTGCCACCAGCAGAGATCTTTACAGGGGTATTTTGGAGACCCAGTACTTC. This gives the protein CATSRDLYRGILETQYF.

The chain carries TRBV7-9 and TRBJ2-1, with D perhaps matching TRBD2 (6 bases). Germline CDR1 SEHNR, CDR2 FQNEAQ (reference sequence). V dropped 5 bases and J dropped 5 bases, with 19 bases sitting between them. The CDR3 totals 16 residues. The CDR3 DNA reads TGTGCCAGCAGCCCCTCACCGGGTGGGAGGCACAATGAGCAGTTCTTC. This sequence encodes CASSPSPGGRHNEQFF.

Notes on this clonotype: Given a much more abundant clone one base away, this may be a read error. The V call is TRBV2, the J call TRBJ2-7, with D perhaps matching TRBD1 (5 bases). The CDR3 extends over 15 amino acids. Germline-derived CDR1 and CDR2 are SNHLY and FYNNEI. The CDR3 is CASSVIAGFFYEQCF. The CDR3 DNA reads as TGTGCCAGCAGTGTAATCGCAGGGTTTTTCTACGAGCAGTGCTTC. The variable domain in full, completed from reference TRBV2 and TRBJ2-7, reads EPEVTQTPSHQVTQMGQEVILRCVPISNHLYFYWYRQILGQKVEFLVSFYNNEISEKSEIFDDQFSVERPDGSNFTLKIRSTKLEDSAMYFCASSVIAGFFYEQCFGPGTRLTVT.

There are many counts of this clonotype. This chain joins TRBV4-1 and TRBJ2-7; D uncertain. This CDR3 comprises 15 residues. Trimming removed 3 bases from V and 3 bases from J, with 15 bases in between. The germline gives CDR1 MGHRA, CDR2 YSYEKL. In DNA form, the CDR3 reads TGCGCCAGCAGCCACACTCAACCGCGTGGCTACGAGCAGTACTTC. This sequence encodes CASSHTQPRGYEQYF.

This rearrangement joins TRBV7-8 to TRBJ1-2, with D unclear. Germline-derived CDR1 and CDR2 are SGHVS and FQNEAQ. The CDR3 contains 13 residues. Deletions cut 5 bases from V and 2 bases from J, with 9 bases between. CDR3 bases: TGTGCCAGCAGCACCGACGGAAACTATGGCTACACCTTC. Its translation is CASSTDGNYGYTF.

The rearrangement uses TRBV20-1 and TRBJ2-7, with 10 bases fitting TRBD2. The trim removed 0 bases at V and 3 bases at J, leaving 11 bases unmatched. Germline-derived CDR1 and CDR2 are DFQATT and SNEGSKA (reference sequence). The CDR3 consists of 17 residues. The CDR3 loop is CSARDVTSGTTYYEQYF. CDR3 bases: TGCAGTGCTAGAGATGTAACTAGCGGGACGACGTACTACGAGCAGTACTTC.

This sequence joins TRBV20-1 and TRBJ1-3, with D unresolved. The CDR3 covers 12 residues. V shed 6 bases and J shed 0 bases, with 6 bases lying between them. CDR1 DFQATT and CDR2 SNEGSKA come from the germline V gene (reference sequence). CDR3 sequence reads: CSARTSGNTIYF. The CDR3 bases are TGCAGTGCGAGGACCTCTGGAAACACCATATATTTT.

This rearrangement joins TRBV2 to TRBJ2-3, with D possibly being TRBD1 or TRBD2 (5 bases each). V dropped 6 bases and J dropped 0 bases, with 13 bases sitting between them. The CDR3 extends over 15 amino acids. The germline CDR1 and CDR2 sequences are SNHLY and FYNNEI. The CDR3 DNA reads as TGTGCCAGCAGGAGGGACGGTCTAAGCACAGATACGCAGTATTTT. Translating it yields CASRRDGLSTDTQYF.

This clonotype was found a few times. At one boundary the junction diverges from the germline segment, which might be a read error. V usage is TRBV6-6 and J usage is TRBJ2-7, with 10 bases lining up with TRBD2. This CDR3 spans 18 amino acids. Germline lookup yields CDR1 MNHNY and CDR2 SVGAGI (reference sequence). CDR3 protein: CASSYETSGPPLVGERYF. The CDR3 nucleotides read TGTGCCAGCAGTTACGAGACTAGCGGGCCCCCCCTCGTGGGTGAGCGGTACTTC.

This rearrangement joins TRBV15 to TRBJ2-2; 8 bases match TRBD1. The CDR3 is made up of 16 amino acids. Trimming cost V 5 bases and J 1 base; bases outside gene matches: 6. The germline CDR1 and CDR2 sequences are LNHNV and YYDKDF (reference sequence). For the CDR3, the DNA is TGTGCCACCAGCCCTACCACAGGGGGGAACACCGGGGAGCTGTTTTTT. It codes for CATSPTTGGNTGELFF. The full variable domain, in which reference TRBV15 and TRBJ2-2 provide the parts outside the CDR3, is DAMVIQNPRYQVTQFGKPVTLSCSQTLNHNVMYWYQQKSSQAPKLLFHYYDKDFNNEADTPDNFQSRRPNTSFCFLDIRSPGLGDTAMYLCATSPTTGGNTGELFFGEGSRLTVL.

This clonotype has at least ten counts. The rearrangement uses TRBV20-1 and TRBJ1-1; D perhaps matches TRBD1 (6 bases). Trimming removed 6 bases from V and 3 bases from J, with 17 bases in between. This CDR3 spans 14 amino acids. CDR1 is DFQATT and CDR2 is SNEGSKA in the germline V gene (reference sequence). CDR3 nucleotides: TGCAGTGCGCACAACTGGGGACATTACACTGAAGCTTTCTTT. Translating gives CSAHNWGHYTEAFF.

The J gene is TRBJ2-7, the V gene TRBV28; 7 nucleotides align to TRBD1. Germline-derived CDR1 and CDR2 are MDHEN and SYDVKM. V was pared by 7 bases and J by 2 bases, with 11 bases of the junction left unmatched. The CDR3 covers 15 residues. The CDR3 DNA reads as TGTGCCAGCAACGACCCCCTAGGGGGCACCTACGAGCAGTACTTC. Residues: CASNDPLGGTYEQYF.

Within the sample, this clonotype is medium-sized. This chain joins TRBV24-1 and TRBJ2-7; 8 nucleotides align to TRBD1. V was clipped by 3 bases and J by 8 bases; unmatched bases: 5. CDR3 length: 13 amino acids. CDR1 and CDR2 from the germline V gene are KGHDR and SFDVKD. CDR3 sequence reads: CATSDLGQGKQYF. The DNA for the CDR3 is TGTGCCACCAGTGATCTCGGACAGGGTAAGCAGTACTTC.

This clonotype was observed a handful of times. This chain joins TRBV10-1 and TRBJ2-5, with D possibly TRBD1 on 6 matching bases. V gave up 0 bases and J gave up 6 bases, with 11 bases separating them. CDR1 WNHNN and CDR2 SYGVQD come from the germline V gene (reference sequence). The CDR3 sequence is 14 residues long. CDR3 nucleotide sequence: TGCGCCAGCAGTGAGTCCCACAGGGTCCAGACCCAGTACTTC. Translating it yields CASSESHRVQTQYF.

The rearrangement links TRBV3-1 to TRBJ2-7; 9 bases align to TRBD2. The CDR3 runs 15 residues. Germline-derived CDR1 and CDR2 are LGHDT and YNNKEL (reference sequence). The junction had 8 bases not matched to a gene; V was cut back by 4 bases and J by 4 bases. CDR3 coding DNA: TGTGCCAGCAGCCTCCCGACTAGCGGTGTATACGAGCAGTACTTC. Translating gives CASSLPTSGVYEQYF.

The chain joins TRBV10-3 to TRBJ2-7, with a tentative D call TRBD1 (5 bases). CDR1 is ENHRY and CDR2 is SYGVKD in the germline V gene. The CDR3 is made up of 15 amino acids. V gave up 5 bases and J gave up 3 bases, with 17 bases separating them. The CDR3 DNA reads as TGTGCCATCAGTAACTCAGGGTCTGTCTTCTACGAGCAGTACTTC. Translated: CAISNSGSVFYEQYF.

The rearrangement uses TRBV2 and TRBJ1-5, with 8 bases fitting TRBD1. The CDR3 runs to 15 residues. The J segment lost 5 bases and the V segment lost 6 bases, leaving 9 bases of the junction unmatched. CDR1 is SNHLY and CDR2 is FYNNEI in the germline V gene. The CDR3 reads CASSGGQGQHQPQHF. CDR3 in DNA: TGTGCCAGCAGCGGAGGACAGGGCCAGCATCAGCCCCAGCATTTT.

V and J are TRBV12-3 or TRBV12-4 and TRBJ1-2, with 7 positions matching TRBD1. V shed 3 bases and J 1 base; nucleotides not matched to a gene: 8. CDR3 length: 16 amino acids. For the CDR3, the DNA is TGTGCCAGCAGTTTTACAGGGGAGACATTTAACTATGGCTACACCTTC. Translation: CASSFTGETFNYGYTF.

Ten or more counts support this clonotype. This rearrangement joins TRBV28 to TRBJ1-2, with 9 positions matching TRBD1. Germline CDR1 MDHEN, CDR2 SYDVKM. The CDR3 consists of 14 residues. With V trimmed by 2 bases and J by 4 bases, 2 bases remained unmatched. The CDR3 is CASSLGQGTYGYTF. CDR3 in DNA: TGTGCCAGCAGTTTAGGACAGGGGACCTATGGCTACACCTTC.

Ten or more counts support this clonotype. This chain connects TRBV25-1 to TRBJ2-2; TRBD1 aligns across 8 bases. Germline V gene lookup returns CDR1 MGHDK and CDR2 SYGVNS. The CDR3 consists of 16 residues. V shed 3 bases, J shed 4 bases, and the junction held 7 bases outside the gene matches. In DNA, the CDR3 is TGTGCCAGCAGTGACTCTCGACAGGGGCGCACCGGGGAGCTGTTTTTT. This codes for CASSDSRQGRTGELFF.

This clonotype is medium-sized (0.01 to 0.1%) within its sample. This rearrangement joins TRBV7-8 to TRBJ1-1; D is undetermined. CDR1 is SGHVS and CDR2 is FQNEAQ in the germline V gene. This CDR3 is 13 amino acids long. The ends were cut back, 5 bases at V and 1 base at J, with 8 bases in the middle. CDR3 in amino acids: CASSPYPNTEAFF. CDR3 nucleotide sequence: TGTGCCAGCAGCCCGTATCCGAACACTGAAGCTTTCTTT.